One and the same sample provided the 17 T cell receptor beta chains below, sequenced in a study of blood T cell repertoires in COVID-19. TCRdb keeps only in-frame clones here, not all; method: immunoSEQ multiplex PCR. In the table there are about 280,000 clones, 85% of which are singletons. The specimen was peripheral blood. The receptors were sampled from a man aged 50 or older with active or convalescent COVID-19.

This chain uses TRBV5-1 with TRBJ1-6; TRBD1 aligns across 9 bases. In germline, CDR1 is SGHRS, CDR2 YFSETQ. This CDR3 contains 16 residues. J lost 10 bases, V lost 4 bases, and 12 bases had no gene match. Here the CDR3 reads CASSQSTGGWGSPLHF. DNA for the CDR3: TGCGCCAGCAGCCAATCCACAGGGGGCTGGGGGTCACCCCTCCACTTT.

This chain uses TRBV5-4 with TRBJ2-7; the match to TRBD2 covers 7 bases. The germline V gene encodes CDR1 SGHNT and CDR2 YYREEE (reference sequence). J lost 2 bases, V lost 4 bases, and 12 bases had no gene match. The CDR3 is 16 residues long. For the CDR3, the DNA is TGTGCCAGCAGCCCGGGGGGAGGGGCGCTAACCTACGAGCAGTACTTC. Translated, it gives CASSPGGGALTYEQYF. The full variable domain, in which reference TRBV5-4 and TRBJ2-7 provide the parts outside the CDR3, is ETGVTQSPTHLIKTRGQQVTLRCSSQSGHNTVSWYQQALGQGPQFIFQYYREEENGRGNFPPRFSGLQFPNYSSELNVNALELDDSALYLCASSPGGGALTYEQYFGPGTRLTVT.

This clone was recorded a few times. The chain recombines TRBV29-1 with TRBJ2-1; perhaps TRBD2 as D (6 bases). Trimming removed 6 bases from V and 13 bases from J, with 28 bases in between. Germline assignment: CDR1 SQVTM and CDR2 ANQGSEA. The CDR3 is made up of 15 amino acids. CDR3 nucleotide sequence: TGCAGCGTCGAACCTACCTGGGACTCCAGGCAGGGTCAGTTCTTC. Amino acid sequence: CSVEPTWDSRQGQFF.

CDR3 nucleotides: TGCGCCAGCAGCTCAAATACCAAAGCGGGAGGGCCGGAAGGCCGCTACGAGCAGTACTTC. Amino acid sequence: CASSSNTKAGGPEGRYEQYF. This chain uses TRBV5-1 with TRBJ2-7; TRBD2 matches at 10 bases. Germline values: CDR1 SGHRS, CDR2 YFSETQ. J gave up 3 bases and V 3 bases, and 21 bases lay outside the gene matches. The CDR3 has 20 residues.

The V gene is TRBV2, the J gene TRBJ1-2; TRBD1 agrees at 7 bases. J gave up 0 bases and V 6 bases, and 4 bases lay outside the gene matches. From germline, CDR1 is SNHLY and CDR2 FYNNEI. This CDR3 has 14 residues. This CDR3 is CASRLDRTNYGYTF. Written as DNA, the CDR3 is TGTGCCAGCAGACTGGACAGGACTAACTATGGCTACACCTTC.

The rearrangement links TRBV6-5 to TRBJ2-2; 7 bases are shared with TRBD2. This CDR3 comprises 15 residues. Germline values: CDR1 MNHEY, CDR2 SVGAGI. Trimming at V came to 2 bases and at J to 7 bases, leaving 7 bases not matched to a gene. Here the CDR3 DNA reads TGTGCCAGCAGTTACGGGGGGGACCCGGGCGGGGAGCTGTTTTTT. Residues: CASSYGGDPGGELFF.

The V gene is TRBV6-4, the J gene TRBJ2-2, with D possibly being TRBD2 (5 bases). CDR3 size: 14 residues. CDR1 MRHNA and CDR2 SNTAGT come from the germline V gene. V was trimmed by 6 bases and J by 2 bases, leaving 10 bases between them. The CDR3 region has the DNA TGTGCCAGCAGCCTCCGGGGTAACACCGGGGAGCTGTTTTTT. Residues: CASSLRGNTGELFF.

CDR3 sequence (DNA): TGTGCCAGCAGTCTACTAGCGGGAGGTTTAGATACGCAGTATTTT. Translation gives CASSLLAGGLDTQYF. The rearrangement uses TRBV2 and TRBJ2-3, with 12 nucleotides matching TRBD2. V trimming: 5 bases; J trimming: 5 bases; junction bases outside the gene matches: 5. This CDR3 spans 15 amino acids. Germline loops: CDR1 SNHLY, CDR2 FYNNEI.

This chain joins TRBV30 and TRBJ2-1; D uncertain. V gave up 3 bases and J gave up 7 bases, with 10 bases separating them. Germline CDR1 reads GTSNPN; CDR2 reads SVGIG (reference sequence). The CDR3 sequence is 12 residues long. CDR3 sequence reads: CAWSFSDNEQFF. CDR3 sequence (DNA): TGTGCCTGGAGCTTTAGTGATAATGAGCAGTTCTTC.

This clone was picked up a small number of times. The genes are TRBV27 and TRBJ1-2; the match to TRBD1 covers 8 bases. Germline lookup yields CDR1 MNHEY and CDR2 SMNVEV (reference sequence). The CDR3 sequence is 17 residues long. V dropped 6 bases and J dropped 4; count of bases not matched to a gene: 16. The CDR3: CASRFNRGTLSSYGYTF. CDR3 nucleotides: TGTGCCAGCAGGTTCAACAGGGGGACCCTTTCATCCTATGGCTACACCTTC.

The rearrangement uses TRBV27 and TRBJ1-1; D gene uncertain. Trimming removed 5 bases from V and 1 base from J, with 14 bases in between. Germline CDR1 MNHEY, CDR2 SMNVEV (reference sequence). This CDR3 has 15 amino acids. The CDR3: CASSRERMRNTEAFF. Here the CDR3 DNA reads TGTGCCAGCAGTCGGGAGCGGATGAGGAACACTGAAGCTTTCTTT.

This chain uses TRBV28 with TRBJ1-5; D is perhaps TRBD1 (5 bases). Trimming stripped 3 bases from V and 2 bases from J, with 11 bases between. Looked up from germline, CDR1 is MDHEN and CDR2 is SYDVKM. The CDR3 is made up of 15 amino acids. CDR3 sequence (DNA): TGTGCCAGCAGTTTGGGGGGTTCGGGCAATCAGCCCCAGCATTTT. This gives the protein CASSLGGSGNQPQHF.

This chain links TRBV11-2 with TRBJ2-2, with 10 bases matching TRBD1. The germline CDR1 and CDR2 sequences are SGHAT and FQNNGV. V lost 3 bases to trimming and J lost 7 bases; unmatched junction nucleotides: 5. The CDR3 loop spans 15 amino acids. CDR3 region: CASSLRQGAGGELFF. The DNA for the CDR3 is TGTGCCAGCAGCTTGAGACAGGGGGCAGGCGGGGAGCTGTTTTTT.

The V and J genes are TRBV5-1 and TRBJ2-1; TRBD2 matches at 7 bases. The CDR3 loop spans 16 amino acids. The junction had 14 bases not matched to a gene; V was cut back by 2 bases and J by 9 bases. The germline V gene encodes CDR1 SGHRS and CDR2 YFSETQ. The CDR3 DNA sequence: TGCGCCAGCAGCTTTTCCCCGGGGCTAGCGGCCGGTGAGCAGTTCTTC. Its protein product is CASSFSPGLAAGEQFF.

This clone showed up just a few times. The V gene is TRBV27, the J gene TRBJ1-1; D is unclear. The CDR3 consists of 13 residues. V lost 9 bases and J lost 10, with 21 bases in between. Looked up from germline, CDR1 is MNHEY and CDR2 is SMNVEV (reference sequence). The CDR3 DNA is TGTGCCAGTATCGGTTCTCCGGGGTCGGGAGCTTTCTTT. This encodes CASIGSPGSGAFF.

The chain couples TRBV6-1 to TRBJ2-1; a possible D gene is TRBD1 (6 bases). Deletions cut 2 bases from V and 5 bases from J, with 13 bases between. CDR1 and CDR2 from the germline V gene are MNHNS and SASEGT. There are 15 residues in the CDR3. The CDR3 DNA follows: TGTGCCAGCAGTGAACCGGCAGGGGCCGACAATGAGCAGTTCTTC. Protein sequence: CASSEPAGADNEQFF.

This clone was counted a few times. The chain carries TRBV5-1 and TRBJ1-2; D remains unclear. There are 15 residues in the CDR3. CDR1 is SGHRS and CDR2 is YFSETQ in the germline V gene. V was shortened by 4 bases and J by 0 bases, with 13 bases between the two germline ends. CDR3 residues: CASSPSRLTNYGYTF. As DNA, the CDR3 is TGCGCCAGCAGCCCCTCGCGACTGACTAACTATGGCTACACCTTC.